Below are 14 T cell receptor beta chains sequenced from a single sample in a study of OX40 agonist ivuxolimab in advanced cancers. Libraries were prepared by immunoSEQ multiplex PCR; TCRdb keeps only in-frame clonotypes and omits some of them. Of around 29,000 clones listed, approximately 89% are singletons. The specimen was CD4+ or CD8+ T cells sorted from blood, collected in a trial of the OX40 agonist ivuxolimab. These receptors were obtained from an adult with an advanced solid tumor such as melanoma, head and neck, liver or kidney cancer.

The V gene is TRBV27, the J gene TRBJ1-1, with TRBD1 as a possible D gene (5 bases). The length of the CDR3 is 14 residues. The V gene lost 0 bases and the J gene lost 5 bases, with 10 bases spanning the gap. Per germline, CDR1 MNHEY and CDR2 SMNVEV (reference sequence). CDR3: CASSLSGWGTEAFF. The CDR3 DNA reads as TGTGCCAGCAGTTTATCAGGGTGGGGGACTGAAGCTTTCTTT.

CDR3 sequence reads: CASSIQGARQPQHF. CDR3 bases: TGTGCCAGCAGTATACAGGGAGCTAGGCAGCCCCAGCATTTT. The chain is built from TRBV27 and TRBJ1-5; tentatively, D is TRBD1 (6 bases). CDR1 is MNHEY and CDR2 is SMNVEV in the germline V gene (reference sequence). The CDR3 consists of 14 residues. The ends were cut back, 5 bases at V and 7 bases at J, with 15 bases in the middle.

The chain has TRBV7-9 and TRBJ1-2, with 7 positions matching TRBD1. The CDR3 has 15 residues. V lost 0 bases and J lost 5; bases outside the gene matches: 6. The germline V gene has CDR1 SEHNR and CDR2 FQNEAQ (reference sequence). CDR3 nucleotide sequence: TGTGCCAGCAGCTTAGCGGGAGGGGGCGGATATGGCTACACCTTC. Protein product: CASSLAGGGGYGYTF.

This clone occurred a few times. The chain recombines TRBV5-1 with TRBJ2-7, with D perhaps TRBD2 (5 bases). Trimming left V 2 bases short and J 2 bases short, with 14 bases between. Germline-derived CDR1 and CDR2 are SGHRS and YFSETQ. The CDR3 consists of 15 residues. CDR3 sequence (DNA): TGCGCCAGCAGCTTCCTCCCCCTCGGGGCCTACGAGCAGTACTTC. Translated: CASSFLPLGAYEQYF.

CDR3 sequence: CASSYWGGEAFF. CDR3 DNA sequence: TGTGCCAGCAGTTACTGGGGGGGAGAAGCTTTCTTT. V is TRBV6-5 and J is TRBJ1-1, with a possible D match to TRBD1 (5 bases). Per the germline V gene, CDR1 is MNHEY and CDR2 is SVGAGI. The CDR3 contains 12 residues. V lost 1 base and J 8 bases, leaving 8 bases between the germline ends.

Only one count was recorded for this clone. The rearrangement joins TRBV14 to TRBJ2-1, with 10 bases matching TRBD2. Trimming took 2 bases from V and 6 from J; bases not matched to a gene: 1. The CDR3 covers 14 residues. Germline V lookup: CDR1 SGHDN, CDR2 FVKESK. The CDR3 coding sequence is TGTGCCAGCAGCCAAAGGACTAGCGGCAATGAGCAGTTCTTC. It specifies CASSQRTSGNEQFF.

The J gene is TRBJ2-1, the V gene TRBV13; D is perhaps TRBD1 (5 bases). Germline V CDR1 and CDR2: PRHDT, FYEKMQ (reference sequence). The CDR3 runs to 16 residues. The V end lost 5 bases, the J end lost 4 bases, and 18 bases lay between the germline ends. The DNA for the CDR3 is TGTGCCAGCAGCCCGTGGGGCGCGCCTTCGTACAATGAGCAGTTCTTC. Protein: CASSPWGAPSYNEQFF.

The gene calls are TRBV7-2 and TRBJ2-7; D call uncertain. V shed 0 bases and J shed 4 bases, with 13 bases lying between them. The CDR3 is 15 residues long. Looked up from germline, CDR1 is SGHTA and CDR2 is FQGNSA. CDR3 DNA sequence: TGTGCCAGCAGCTTAGCGGGTTTTGGGTCTTACGAGCAGTACTTC. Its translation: CASSLAGFGSYEQYF.

In DNA form, the CDR3 reads TGTGCCAGCAGTGGGGAGAGTGGCTACGAGCAGTACTTC. Translated, it gives CASSGESGYEQYF. The chain has TRBV27 and TRBJ2-7; TRBD2 is a possible D gene (5 bases). The CDR3 contains 13 residues. Trimming removed 5 bases from V and 3 bases from J, with 11 bases in between. Looked up from germline, CDR1 is MNHEY and CDR2 is SMNVEV (reference sequence).

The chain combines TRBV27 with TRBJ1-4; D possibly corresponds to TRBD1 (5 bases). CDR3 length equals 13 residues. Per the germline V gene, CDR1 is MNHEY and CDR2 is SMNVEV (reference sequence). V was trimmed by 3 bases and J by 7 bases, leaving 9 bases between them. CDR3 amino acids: CASSLGPSEKLFF. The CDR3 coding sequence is TGTGCCAGCAGTTTGGGGCCAAGTGAAAAACTGTTTTTT.

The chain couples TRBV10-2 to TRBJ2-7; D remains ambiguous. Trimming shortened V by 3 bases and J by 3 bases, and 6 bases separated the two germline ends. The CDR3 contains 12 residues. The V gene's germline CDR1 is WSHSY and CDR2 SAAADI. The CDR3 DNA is TGCGCCAGCAGTGATGAATTCTACGAGCAGTACTTC. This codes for CASSDEFYEQYF.

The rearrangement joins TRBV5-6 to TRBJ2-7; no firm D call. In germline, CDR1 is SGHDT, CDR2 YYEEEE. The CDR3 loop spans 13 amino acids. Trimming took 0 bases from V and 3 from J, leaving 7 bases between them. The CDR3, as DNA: TGTGCCAGCAGCTTGGATGGCAGCTACGAGCAGTACTTC. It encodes CASSLDGSYEQYF.

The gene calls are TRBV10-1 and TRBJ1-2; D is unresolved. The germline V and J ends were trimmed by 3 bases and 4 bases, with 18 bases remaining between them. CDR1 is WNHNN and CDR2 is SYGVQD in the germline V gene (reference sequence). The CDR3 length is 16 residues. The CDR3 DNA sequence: TGCGCCAGCAGTGATGACCCTGAGATGGGGTTCTATGGCTACACCTTC. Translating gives CASSDDPEMGFYGYTF.

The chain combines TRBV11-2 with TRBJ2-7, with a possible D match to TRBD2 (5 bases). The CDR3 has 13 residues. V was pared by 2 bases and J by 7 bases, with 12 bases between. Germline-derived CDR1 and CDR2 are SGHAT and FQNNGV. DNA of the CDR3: TGTGCCAGCAGCTTACGCGTGAGGGTTGAGCAGTACTTC. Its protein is CASSLRVRVEQYF.